Presented here are 17 T cell receptor beta chains from one specimen sequenced in a study of T cell responses to AZD1222 COVID-19 vaccine. TCRdb keeps only in-frame clones here, not all; method: immunoSEQ multiplex PCR. The sample yields about 120,000 clones, approximately 88% seen once. Material: peripheral blood, obtained on day 0 of AZD1222 vaccination. The receptors shown here come from an adult in good health.

In DNA, the CDR3 is TGTGCCAGCAGCTTTCTTGGGGGAAGGAACACTGAAGCTTTCTTT. The encoded protein is CASSFLGGRNTEAFF. The V and J genes are TRBV7-8 and TRBJ1-1, with D maybe TRBD1 (5 bases). This CDR3 region has 15 residues. Trimming shortened V by 3 bases and J by 1 base, and 12 bases separated the two germline ends. The germline gives CDR1 SGHVS, CDR2 FQNEAQ.

The chain joins TRBV12-3 or TRBV12-4 to TRBJ1-2; D perhaps matches TRBD1 (6 bases). CDR3 size: 13 residues. The V and J ends lost 3 bases and 7 bases respectively, with 12 bases between them. In DNA, the CDR3 is TGTGCCAGCAGTTTCTCGGGGGGCGCTGGCTACACCTTC. Translating gives CASSFSGGAGYTF.

V and J are TRBV6-5 and TRBJ2-7; weak D call: TRBD1 (5 bases). This CDR3 has 13 amino acids. The ends were cut back, 5 bases at V and 3 bases at J, with 11 bases in the middle. The germline CDR1 and CDR2 sequences are MNHEY and SVGAGI. CDR3 DNA: TGTGCCAGCAGTAGACAGACGGGCTACGAGCAGTACTTC. Translation: CASSRQTGYEQYF.

This sequence joins TRBV2 and TRBJ1-4; possible D gene TRBD1, 6 bases. Trimming pared 5 bases from V and 0 bases from J, leaving 19 bases between. There are 18 residues in the CDR3. Per germline, CDR1 SNHLY and CDR2 FYNNEI. As DNA, the CDR3 is TGTGCCAGCAGTTCTACCGCCGGGACACAAGCAACTAATGAAAAACTGTTTTTT. Its protein is CASSSTAGTQATNEKLFF. Supplemented by reference TRBV2 and TRBJ1-4, the full variable domain reads EPEVTQTPSHQVTQMGQEVILRCVPISNHLYFYWYRQILGQKVEFLVSFYNNEISEKSEIFDDQFSVERPDGSNFTLKIRSTKLEDSAMYFCASSSTAGTQATNEKLFFGSGTQLSVL.

The chain links TRBV12-5 to TRBJ1-4, with TRBD1 identical over 10 bases. Germline values: CDR1 LGHNT, CDR2 FRNRAP. After removal of 1 base from V and 8 bases from J, the junction contained 7 bases not matched to a gene. The CDR3 has 16 residues. The CDR3 reads CASGLGPGQGQEKLFF. In DNA form, the CDR3 reads TGTGCTAGTGGTTTGGGACCGGGACAGGGGCAAGAAAAACTGTTTTTT.

The CDR3, as DNA: TGTGCCAGTAGTAAGACTAGCGGGGCTAGGTTCTTC. As protein: CASSKTSGARFF. V gene TRBV19 combines with J gene TRBJ2-1, with 11 bases lining up with TRBD2. CDR1 LNHDA and CDR2 SQIVND come from the germline V gene (reference sequence). Trimming removed 4 bases from V and 15 bases from J; junction bases left unmatched: 5. There are 12 residues in the CDR3.

The J gene is TRBJ1-4, the V gene TRBV7-2; D gene unclear. The CDR3 length is 15 residues. Germline V gives CDR1 SGHTA, CDR2 FQGNSA. With 1 base removed from V and 4 bases from J, the gap between germline ends came to 10 bases. This CDR3 reads CASSLVAGNNEKLFF. CDR3 sequence (DNA): TGTGCCAGCAGCTTAGTTGCAGGCAATAATGAAAAACTGTTTTTT.

This chain uses TRBV5-6 with TRBJ2-1; D gene uncertain. The germline V and J ends were trimmed by 0 bases and 5 bases, with 0 bases remaining between them. The CDR3 is made up of 11 amino acids. Germline V gene lookup returns CDR1 SGHDT and CDR2 YYEEEE. The chain's CDR3 is CASSLDNEQFF. In DNA, the CDR3 is TGTGCCAGCAGCTTGGACAATGAGCAGTTCTTC. The full variable domain, its missing parts supplied by reference TRBV5-6 and TRBJ2-1, is DAGVTQSPTHLIKTRGQQVTLRCSPKSGHDTVSWYQQALGQGPQFIFQYYEEEERQRGNFPDRFSGHQFPNYSSELNVNALLLGDSALYLCASSLDNEQFFGPGTRLTVL.

This rearrangement joins TRBV27 to TRBJ1-5; TRBD1 aligns across 8 bases. V was clipped by 9 bases and J by 0 bases; unmatched bases: 7. The CDR3 consists of 15 residues. Germline V gene data show CDR1 as MNHEY and CDR2 as SMNVEV (reference sequence). CDR3 amino acids: CASKDRAYSNQPQHF. The DNA for the CDR3 is TGTGCCAGTAAGGACAGGGCCTATAGCAATCAGCCCCAGCATTTT.

V usage is TRBV19 and J usage is TRBJ1-1; D remains unclear. The germline V gene has CDR1 LNHDA and CDR2 SQIVND (reference sequence). Trimming took 4 bases from V and 1 from J, leaving 7 bases between them. CDR3 length: 13 amino acids. The CDR3 DNA reads as TGTGCCAGTAGTAACTCCTGGAACACTGAAGCTTTCTTT. It codes for CASSNSWNTEAFF. The variable domain in full, with the rest retrieved from reference TRBV19 and TRBJ1-1, is DGGITQSPKYLFRKEGQNVTLSCEQNLNHDAMYWYRQDPGQGLRLIYYSQIVNDFQKGDIAEGYSVSREKKESFPLTVTSAQKNPTAFYLCASSNSWNTEAFFGQGTRLTVV.

This clone was detected once. V is TRBV19 and J is TRBJ1-5; D gene ambiguous. The CDR3 sequence is 12 residues long. Deletions cut 8 bases from V and 3 bases from J, with 8 bases between. In germline, CDR1 is LNHDA, CDR2 SQIVND (reference sequence). The DNA for the CDR3 is TGTGCCAGTGGAGGGTCCAATCAGCCCCAGCATTTT. Its translation is CASGGSNQPQHF.

The rearrangement uses TRBV3-1 (or the pseudogene TRBV3-2) and TRBJ1-2; possibly TRBD1 for D (5 bases). Trimming shortened V by 6 bases and J by 1 base, and 9 bases separated the two germline ends. The CDR3 spans 13 residues. Germline V gene sequence: CDR1 LGHDT, CDR2 YNNKEL (reference sequence). The CDR3 spells CASSPGLNYGYTF. The CDR3 nucleotides are TGTGCCAGCAGTCCAGGGCTTAACTATGGCTACACCTTC.

The chain has TRBV5-1 and TRBJ2-1; 7 nucleotides line up with TRBD1. The CDR3 is made up of 15 amino acids. V lost 0 bases to trimming and J lost 6 bases; unmatched junction nucleotides: 6. The germline gives CDR1 SGHRS, CDR2 YFSETQ. For the CDR3, the DNA is TGCGCCAGCAGCTTGGCCTGGGCAGGGGGCAATGAGCAGTTCTTC. It encodes CASSLAWAGGNEQFF.

The V call is TRBV3-1 (or the pseudogene TRBV3-2), the J call TRBJ1-6; 8 bases fit TRBD1. Trimming cost V 1 base and J 8 bases; bases outside gene matches: 1. From germline, CDR1 is LGHDT and CDR2 YNNKEL (reference sequence). This CDR3 is built from 14 residues. Written as DNA, the CDR3 is TGTGCCAGCAGCCAAGGACAGGGGTATTCACCCCTCCACTTT. This translates into CASSQGQGYSPLHF.

The genes are TRBV6-5 and TRBJ1-1; unclear D gene. V was pared by 2 bases and J by 11 bases, with 15 bases between. CDR1 is MNHEY and CDR2 is SVGAGI in the germline V gene. The CDR3 has 13 amino acids. This CDR3 is CASSYPGLPGAFF. CDR3 nucleotide sequence: TGTGCCAGCAGTTACCCCGGGTTACCTGGGGCTTTCTTT.

Regarding this clone: At one end the junction does not follow the germline gene, possibly because of a read error. The rearrangement uses TRBV19 and TRBJ1-3; D call uncertain. This CDR3 region has 16 residues. The germline V gene encodes CDR1 LNHDA and CDR2 SQIVND (reference sequence). CDR3 amino acids: CASSVDMLEAGNTIYF. CDR3 DNA sequence: TGTGCCAGTAGTGTAGACATGCTGGAAGCTGGAAACACCATATATTTT. Full variable domain (rest looked up from reference TRBV19 and TRBJ1-3): DGGITQSPKYLFRKEGQNVTLSCEQNLNHDAMYWYRQDPGQGLRLIYYSQIVNDFQKGDIAEGYSVSREKKESFPLTVTSAQKNPTAFYLCASSVDMLEAGNTIYFGEGSWLTVV.

The V call is TRBV7-9, the J call TRBJ2-2; D unclear. Germline V lookup: CDR1 SEHNR, CDR2 FQNEAQ (reference sequence). The CDR3 is 16 residues long. V lost 0 bases, J lost 0 bases, and 8 bases lay in between. The CDR3 region is CASSLAQSANTGELFF. The CDR3 DNA reads as TGTGCCAGCAGCTTAGCGCAGTCCGCGAACACCGGGGAGCTGTTTTTT.